These T cell receptor beta chains were read from a single sample in a study of cytomegalovirus exposure and HLA in healthy donors. Profiling relied on immunoSEQ multiplex PCR, and the TCRdb table lists in-frame clones only, not all of them. The table shows about 190,000 clones, with about four fifths occurring only once. Sequenced input: PBMCs. These receptors were collected from a woman aged 45-65 years in good health and CMV-seropositive. The CDR3 runs from the conserved cysteine through the conserved F or W. A D gene is named only where the DNA matches it firmly. Rows may omit the clone size; those that give it use once, few, many or a size class.

v_call,clone_size,d_call,j_call,cdr3_length,cdr3_aa,cdr3_nt
TRBV2,many,-,TRBJ1-2,13,CASSAAGEHGYTF,TGTGCCAGCAGTGCCGCAGGGGAACATGGCTACACCTTC
TRBV4-2,once,-,TRBJ1-6,15,CASSQKQALNSPLHF,TGTGCCAGCAGCCAAAAGCAGGCGCTTAATTCACCCCTCCACTTT
TRBV27,-,-,TRBJ2-6,18,CASSMGALSMTGANVLTF,TGTGCCAGCAGTATGGGAGCCTTGTCTATGACTGGGGCCAACGTCCTGACTTTC
TRBV19,-,TRBD1,TRBJ1-2,14,CASSMRGQDYGYTF,TGTGCCAGTAGTATGAGGGGGCAGGACTATGGCTACACCTTC
TRBV7-8,-,-,TRBJ2-7,16,CASSLPLWRTSYEQYF,TGTGCCAGCAGCTTACCACTATGGCGGACTTCCTACGAGCAGTACTTC
TRBV29-1,-,TRBD1,TRBJ1-6,14,CSARTGNYNSPLHF,TGCAGCGCACGGACAGGGAACTATAATTCACCCCTCCACTTT
TRBV6-1,once,-,TRBJ1-5,15,CASRGLDISNQPQHF,TGTGCCAGCAGGGGGCTGGATATAAGCAATCAGCCCCAGCATTTT
TRBV5-4,-,TRBD1,TRBJ2-1,15,CASSNRDRGLGEQFF,TGTGCCAGCAGCAACCGGGACAGGGGGCTTGGTGAGCAGTTCTTC
TRBV5-1,few,-,TRBJ1-1,14,CASSLLGRSTEAFF,TGCGCCAGCAGCTTGCTAGGGAGGAGCACTGAAGCTTTCTTT
TRBV19,-,TRBD2,TRBJ2-1,16,CASSIASGGAGNEQFF,TGTGCCAGTAGTATAGCAAGCGGGGGGGCCGGCAATGAGCAGTTCTTC
TRBV25-1,-,-,TRBJ1-2,12,CATRGEVYGYTF,TGTGCCACTCGGGGGGAGGTCTATGGCTACACCTTC
TRBV6-5,-,TRBD1,TRBJ2-7,13,CASRQTGTVEQYF,TGTGCCAGCAGACAAACCGGGACAGTCGAGCAGTACTTC
TRBV7-9,-,TRBD1,TRBJ1-2,18,CASSFYFGTGPSNYGYTF,TGTGCCAGCAGCTTCTATTTCGGGACAGGACCTTCTAACTATGGCTACACCTTC
TRBV4-3,-,TRBD1,TRBJ2-5,17,CASSQNPGQGYQETQYF,TGCGCCAGCAGCCAAAACCCGGGACAGGGGTACCAAGAGACCCAGTACTTC
TRBV5-1,-,-,TRBJ2-7,11,CASSGGYEQYF,TGCGCCAGCAGCGGGGGGTACGAGCAGTACTTC
TRBV6-6,-,TRBD1,TRBJ1-1,13,CASSRTGNTEAFF,TGTGCCAGCAGCAGGACAGGGAACACTGAAGCTTTCTTT
TRBV7-3,once,TRBD2,TRBJ2-7,15,CASSPRGGIRYEQYF,TGTGCCAGCAGCCCCCGCGGGGGAATTCGCTACGAGCAGTACTTC
TRBV28,-,-,TRBJ1-2,11,CASSQGFGYTF,TGTGCCTCCTCTCAGGGGTTCGGCTACACCTTC
TRBV5-5,-,-,TRBJ2-5,13,CASSWDIEETQYF,TGTGCCAGCAGCTGGGACATTGAAGAGACCCAGTACTTC
TRBV28,-,-,TRBJ2-5,12,CASSSTMETQYF,TGTGCCAGCAGTTCTACTATGGAGACCCAGTACTTC
TRBV11-2,-,TRBD1,TRBJ2-7,16,CASSSDWDRGHWEQYF,TGTGCCAGCAGCTCTGATTGGGACAGGGGGCATTGGGAGCAGTACTTC
TRBV25-1,-,TRBD1,TRBJ1-1,16,CASSLLSGTGNTEAFF,TGTGCCAGCAGTCTTCTCTCCGGGACAGGGAACACTGAAGCTTTCTTT
TRBV6-1,-,TRBD1,TRBJ2-5,15,CASSAQGVWQETQYF,TGTGCCAGCAGTGCGCAGGGGGTTTGGCAAGAGACCCAGTACTTC
TRBV27,once,-,TRBJ1-6,14,CASSLAPLNSPLHF,TGTGCCAGCAGTTTAGCGCCGTTAAATTCACCCCTCCACTTT
TRBV18,-,TRBD1,TRBJ1-5,15,CASSPGTGENQPQHF,TGTGCCAGCTCACCTGGGACAGGGGAGAATCAGCCCCAGCATTTT
TRBV10-2,-,TRBD1,TRBJ1-6,13,CASRRDRGSPLHF,TGCGCCAGTAGGCGGGACAGGGGTTCACCCCTCCACTTT
TRBV27,-,-,TRBJ2-7,17,CASSFIVGARSSYEQYF,TGTGCCAGCAGTTTTATCGTCGGAGCTCGGAGCTCCTACGAGCAGTACTTC
TRBV5-1,-,TRBD1,TRBJ2-1,13,CASSWGQGYEQFF,TGCGCCAGCAGCTGGGGACAGGGGTATGAGCAGTTCTTC
TRBV5-1,-,TRBD1,TRBJ2-1,15,CASSFGQGIYNEQFF,TGCGCCAGCAGCTTCGGACAGGGGATTTACAATGAGCAGTTCTTC
TRBV4-1,few,TRBD1,TRBJ1-1,15,CASSPVGTGYAEAFF,TGCGCCAGCAGCCCCGTCGGGACAGGGTACGCTGAAGCTTTCTTT
TRBV10-2,-,TRBD1,TRBJ1-6,15,CASRGQVMDNSPLHF,TGCGCCAGCAGGGGACAGGTCATGGATAATTCACCCCTCCACTTT
TRBV5-1,-,-,TRBJ2-5,16,CASSSQTAATQETQYF,TGCGCCAGCAGCTCCCAAACGGCAGCGACCCAAGAGACCCAGTACTTC
TRBV6-1,-,-,TRBJ2-7,13,CASSEIRGSEQYF,TGTGCCAGCAGTGAAATAAGGGGGTCCGAGCAGTACTTC
TRBV28,-,TRBD1,TRBJ1-2,15,CASSSPGTGAFGYTF,TGTGCCAGCAGTTCCCCTGGGACAGGGGCTTTCGGCTACACCTTC
TRBV7-9,-,TRBD1,TRBJ2-5,16,CASSSPRTGIQETQYF,TGTGCCAGCAGCTCGCCTAGGACAGGGATTCAAGAGACCCAGTACTTC
TRBV6-6,-,-,TRBJ2-7,15,CASSFLTGVSYEQYF,TGTGCCAGCAGTTTCCTAACGGGGGTCTCCTACGAGCAGTACTTC
TRBV7-2,-,-,TRBJ1-6,15,CASSPLSSYNSPLHF,TGTGCCAGCAGCCCTTTGAGCTCCTATAATTCACCCCTCCACTTT